The 10 T cell receptor beta chains below were found in one sample sequenced in a study of blood T cell repertoires in COVID-19. Assay used: immunoSEQ multiplex PCR; TCRdb lists only in-frame clones, some missing. The data hold around 190,000 clones, with roughly 88% observed a single time. Specimen: peripheral blood. The receptors were sampled from a human donor in a cohort sampled during active COVID-19.

This clone was counted a single time. This chain uses TRBV5-4 with TRBJ2-2; perhaps TRBD2 as D (7 bases). CDR3 length equals 16 residues. The germline gives CDR1 SGHNT, CDR2 YYREEE (reference sequence). With 5 bases removed from V and 4 bases from J, the gap between germline ends came to 18 bases. CDR3 bases: TGTGCCAGCAGTAGGGGGGGAGGGCCGAGCACCGGGGAGCTGTTTTTT. The encoded protein is CASSRGGGPSTGELFF.

The rearrangement uses TRBV28 and TRBJ2-4, with 12 positions matching TRBD1. Germline values: CDR1 MDHEN, CDR2 SYDVKM. V dropped 2 bases and J dropped 6; count of bases not matched to a gene: 8. The CDR3 spans 17 residues. CDR3 in DNA: TGTGCCAGCAGTTTACTGACCGGGACAGGGGGCGTAAACATTCAGTACTTC. Residues: CASSLLTGTGGVNIQYF.

The chain uses TRBV27 and TRBJ2-3; 7 bases align to TRBD1. The CDR3 runs to 20 residues. V lost 0 bases and J lost 0; bases outside the gene matches: 15. In germline, CDR1 is MNHEY, CDR2 SMNVEV (reference sequence). The CDR3 DNA reads TGTGCCAGCAGTTTATCGCCAGGGGGAATGGTTCCAGCCAGCACAGATACGCAGTATTTT. It is translated as CASSLSPGGMVPASTDTQYF.

The chain couples TRBV28 to TRBJ1-3; the D is unclear. V was shortened by 6 bases and J by 4 bases, with 13 bases between the two germline ends. The CDR3 spans 14 residues. Per germline, CDR1 MDHEN and CDR2 SYDVKM. The CDR3 region has the DNA TGTGCCAGCAGCCCCTACATGAGGGGAAACACCATATATTTT. Protein: CASSPYMRGNTIYF.

The CDR3 protein is CASSPVMTGTSTGELFF. The CDR3 DNA sequence: TGCGCCAGCAGCCCCGTGATGACAGGGACGAGCACCGGGGAGCTGTTTTTT. The J gene is TRBJ2-2, the V gene TRBV4-1, with 7 nucleotides matching TRBD1. V was clipped by 4 bases and J by 4 bases; unmatched bases: 12. From germline, CDR1 is MGHRA and CDR2 YSYEKL. The CDR3 spans 17 residues.

The table lists this clone with a count of one. This chain uses TRBV25-1 with TRBJ1-4; no reliable D call. The CDR3 runs 16 residues. CDR1 and CDR2 (germline): MGHDK, SYGVNS. Trimming pared 5 bases from V and 0 bases from J, leaving 13 bases between. CDR3: CASSTGRMATNEKLFF. The CDR3 coding sequence is TGTGCCAGCAGTACGGGGAGGATGGCAACTAATGAAAAACTGTTTTTT. Full variable domain (missing parts from reference TRBV25-1 and TRBJ1-4): EADIYQTPRYLVIGTGKKITLECSQTMGHDKMYWYQQDPGMELHLIHYSYGVNSTEKGDLSSESTVSRIRTEHFPLTLESARPSHTSQYLCASSTGRMATNEKLFFGSGTQLSVL.

This chain links TRBV10-1 with TRBJ2-2; TRBD2 aligns across 12 bases. CDR3 length: 18 amino acids. The germline V gene has CDR1 WNHNN and CDR2 SYGVQD (reference sequence). Germline trimming cut 8 bases from V and 3 bases from J; bases unmatched to any gene: 13. The CDR3 nucleotides read TGCGCCAGCTCACCGGGGAGACTAGCGGGAGCGGACACCGGGGAGCTGTTTTTT. The encoded protein is CASSPGRLAGADTGELFF.

V gene TRBV30 combines with J gene TRBJ2-5; D is unclear. The CDR3 totals 14 residues. Trimming removed 2 bases at V and 1 base at J, with 11 bases between. Germline CDR1 is GTSNPN and CDR2 is SVGIG (reference sequence). The CDR3 reads CAWSSTLSQETQYF. CDR3 DNA: TGTGCCTGGAGTTCGACATTAAGCCAAGAGACCCAGTACTTC.

This clone was seen once. The chain combines TRBV6-1 with TRBJ1-5; D not resolved. The CDR3 sequence is 16 residues long. The V gene lost 2 bases and the J gene lost 3 bases, with 14 bases spanning the gap. Germline CDR1 MNHNS, CDR2 SASEGT. The CDR3 DNA follows: TGTGCCAGCAGTGAATCGGGTATGTCATCCAATCAGCCCCAGCATTTT. This encodes CASSESGMSSNQPQHF.

The V gene is TRBV12-3 or TRBV12-4, the J gene TRBJ2-5; D is unclear. The CDR3 has 11 residues. The V end was cut by 5 bases, the J end by 3 bases, with 4 bases between. CDR3 in DNA: TGTGCCAGCAGTCTTAAAGAGACCCAGTACTTC. It codes for CASSLKETQYF.